Shown below are 8 T cell receptor beta chains from a single sample sequenced in a study of T cell responses to AZD1222 COVID-19 vaccine. Repertoires were generated with immunoSEQ multiplex PCR, while TCRdb's copy carries only in-frame clones and drops some. The data contain roughly 150,000 clones, 92% of them seen just once; the ten biggest clones take up 1.1%. The source material was peripheral blood, sampled 28 days after the second AZD1222 dose. Source of these receptors: an adult who received the AZD1222 COVID-19 vaccine.

This rearrangement joins TRBV6-5 to TRBJ1-1; 8 bases are a match to TRBD1. Trimming cost V 6 bases and J 1 base; bases outside gene matches: 4. Germline assignment: CDR1 MNHEY and CDR2 SVGAGI. This CDR3 is built from 14 residues. CDR3 DNA: TGTGCCAGCAGGACAGGGGACAAGAACACTGAAGCTTTCTTT. Translation: CASRTGDKNTEAFF.

V and J are TRBV9 and TRBJ1-1, with D unresolved. In germline, CDR1 is SGDLS, CDR2 YYNGEE. The CDR3 runs 13 residues. V lost 5 bases, J lost 1 base, and 9 bases lay in between. The CDR3 protein is CASSAHTNTEAFF. The CDR3 DNA follows: TGTGCCAGCAGTGCCCATACGAACACTGAAGCTTTCTTT.

J is TRBJ2-1 and V is TRBV7-3; TRBD2 aligns across 8 bases. The CDR3 covers 14 residues. Germline V gene sequence: CDR1 SGHTA, CDR2 FQGTGA. V lost 1 base and J lost 9; bases outside the gene matches: 5. The DNA for the CDR3 is TGTGCCAGCAGCTTAAGCGGGGGGTTCGGTGAGCAGTTCTTC. As protein: CASSLSGGFGEQFF.

This chain uses TRBV19 with TRBJ1-1; a weak D match, TRBD1 (5 bases). CDR3 size: 13 residues. Germline V gives CDR1 LNHDA, CDR2 SQIVND (reference sequence). V shed 5 bases and J shed 1 base, with 8 bases lying between them. The CDR3 DNA is TGTGCCAGTAGTCAAACAGGGAACACTGAAGCTTTCTTT. It codes for CASSQTGNTEAFF.

Here the CDR3 DNA reads TGTGCCAGCAGCTTGTACGGGGGGCCAGGGGGAGATACGCAGTATTTT. This gives the protein CASSLYGGPGGDTQYF. The V call is TRBV11-3, the J call TRBJ2-3, with D perhaps TRBD1 or TRBD2 (7 bases each). This CDR3 is 16 amino acids long. Trimming stripped 3 bases from V and 5 bases from J, with 18 bases between. Per germline, CDR1 SGHNT and CDR2 YENEEA.

This rearrangement joins TRBV5-4 to TRBJ1-2; 7 bases line up with TRBD1. Germline loops: CDR1 SGHNT, CDR2 YYREEE (reference sequence). Unmatched junction bases numbered 9, after V lost 3 bases and J lost 1 base. CDR3 length: 16 residues. This CDR3 reads CASSSGQVRSNYGYTF. The DNA of the CDR3 is TGTGCCAGCAGCTCCGGACAGGTGCGGAGTAACTATGGCTACACCTTC.

The rearrangement links TRBV10-3 to TRBJ1-2, with 7 positions matching TRBD1. Losses at the gene ends were 3 bases for V and 4 bases for J; bases not matched to a gene: 5. The CDR3 covers 14 residues. From germline, CDR1 is ENHRY and CDR2 SYGVKD. CDR3 sequence: CAISDRTGPYGYTF. The CDR3 DNA reads as TGTGCCATCAGTGATAGGACAGGCCCCTATGGCTACACCTTC.

This clone was recorded only once. This chain joins TRBV14 and TRBJ1-1, with no clear D. The CDR3 contains 13 residues. Between the trimmed V and J ends, which lost 8 bases and 1 base, there was a span of 11 bases. Germline CDR1 SGHDN, CDR2 FVKESK. The CDR3 nucleotides are TGTGCCAGCTTGCCTATAGCGAACACTGAAGCTTTCTTT. Translating gives CASLPIANTEAFF.